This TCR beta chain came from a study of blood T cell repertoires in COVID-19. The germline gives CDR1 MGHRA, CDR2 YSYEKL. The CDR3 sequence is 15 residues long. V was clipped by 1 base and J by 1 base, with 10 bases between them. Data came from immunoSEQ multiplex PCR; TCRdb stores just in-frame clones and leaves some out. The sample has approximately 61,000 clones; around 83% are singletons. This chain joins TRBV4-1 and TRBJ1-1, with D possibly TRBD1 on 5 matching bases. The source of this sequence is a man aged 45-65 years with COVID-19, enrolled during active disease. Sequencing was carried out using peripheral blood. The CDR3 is CASSQVDRKNTEAFF. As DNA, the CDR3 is TGCGCCAGCAGCCAAGTTGACAGAAAGAACACTGAAGCTTTCTTT.